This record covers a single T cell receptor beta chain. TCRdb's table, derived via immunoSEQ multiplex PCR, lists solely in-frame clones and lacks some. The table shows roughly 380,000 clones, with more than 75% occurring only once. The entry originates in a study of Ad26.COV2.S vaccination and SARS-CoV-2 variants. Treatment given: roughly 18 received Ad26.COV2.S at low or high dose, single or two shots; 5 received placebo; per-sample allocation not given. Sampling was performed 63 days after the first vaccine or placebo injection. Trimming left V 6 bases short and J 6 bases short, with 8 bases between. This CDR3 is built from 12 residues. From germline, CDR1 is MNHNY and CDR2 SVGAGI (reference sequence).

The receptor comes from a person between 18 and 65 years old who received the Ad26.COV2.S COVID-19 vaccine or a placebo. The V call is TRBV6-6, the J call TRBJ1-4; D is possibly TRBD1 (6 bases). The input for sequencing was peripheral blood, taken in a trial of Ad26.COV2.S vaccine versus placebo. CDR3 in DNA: TGTGCCAGCAGAAACAGGGATGAAAAACTGTTTTTT. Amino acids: CASRNRDEKLFF.